This is a list of T cell receptor beta chains from one sample in a study of T cell responses to AZD1222 COVID-19 vaccine. Profiling relied on immunoSEQ multiplex PCR, and the TCRdb table lists in-frame clones only, not all of them. Here the sample spans some 200,000 clones, approximately 91% being singletons. The material was peripheral blood, obtained 28 days after the second AZD1222 dose. Source of these receptors: an adult who received the AZD1222 COVID-19 vaccine. Each CDR3 is given with its conserved first and last residue. The D gene is left open where the match is weak. A clone size is listed for some rows: how often the clone was seen (once, few, many), or a class if it is expanded.

size	J	D	V	DNA	CDR3
.	TRBJ2-4	.	TRBV7-9	TGTGCTGGCGGTCCCGGGTCGCAAAACATTCAGTACTTC	CAGGPGSQNIQYF
.	TRBJ1-3	.	TRBV13	TGTGCCAGCAGCCCCCACATGTCCTCTGGAAACACCATATATTTT	CASSPHMSSGNTIYF
.	TRBJ2-1	TRBD2	TRBV5-8	TGTGCCAGCAGCCGGACGACTAGCGGGGGCCTCGATGAGCAGTTCTTC	CASSRTTSGGLDEQFF
once	TRBJ1-2	TRBD1	TRBV6-5	TGTGCCAGCCAGGGACAGGGGAAAATCTATGGCTACACCTTC	CASQGQGKIYGYTF
.	TRBJ2-5	TRBD1	TRBV13	TGTGCCAGCAGCGCCTATCCAACAGGGGCAGAGACCCAGTACTTC	CASSAYPTGAETQYF
.	TRBJ1-5	TRBD1	TRBV5-5	TGTGCCAGCAGCTTGACCCAGGGGGCTATTCAGCCCCAGCATTTT	CASSLTQGAIQPQHF
.	TRBJ1-6	TRBD1	TRBV27	TGTGCCAGCAGTGCCCGACAGGGGGTATATAATTCACCCCTCCACTTT	CASSARQGVYNSPLHF
few	TRBJ2-1	TRBD2	TRBV25-1	TGTGCCAGCAGTGAATGGGCTAGCGGGACCACACCCTACAATGAGCAGTTCTTC	CASSEWASGTTPYNEQFF
once	TRBJ1-1	TRBD1	TRBV18	TGTGCCAGCCTCCCAGGGGAAGGGGGCTGGACTGAAGCTTTCTTT	CASLPGEGGWTEAFF
.	TRBJ2-4	TRBD1	TRBV9	TGTGCCAGCAGCCTAGGACAGGGAGAATTCCTAGCCAAAAACATTCAGTACTTC	CASSLGQGEFLAKNIQYF
.	TRBJ2-1	.	TRBV11-3	TGTGCCAGCAGCTTAGGGCACGTGGGCAATGAGCAGTTCTTC	CASSLGHVGNEQFF
.	TRBJ2-7	.	TRBV4-1	TGCGCCAGCAGCCAATATCAAGGATACGAGCAGTACTTC	CASSQYQGYEQYF
once	TRBJ2-2	.	TRBV27	TGTGCCAGCAGTTTATCGTACGACTCCGGGGAGCTGTTTTTT	CASSLSYDSGELFF
.	TRBJ2-2	TRBD2	TRBV9	TGTGCCAGCAAGCGGGGGGCCACCGGGGAGCTGTTTTTT	CASKRGATGELFF
.	TRBJ1-2	.	TRBV2	TGTGCCAGCAGTGAACAGGGAACCGAGTATGGCTACACCTTC	CASSEQGTEYGYTF
.	TRBJ1-1	TRBD1	TRBV25-1	TGTGCCAGCAGTGAATTCGGGAGGGGGCATCAAACTGAAGCTTTCTTT	CASSEFGRGHQTEAFF
.	TRBJ1-2	TRBD1	TRBV7-9	TGTGCCAGCAGCTTGGATGGACAGGGGGTAGGCTACACCTTC	CASSLDGQGVGYTF
.	TRBJ2-3	TRBD1	TRBV25-1	TGTGCCAGCAGGGACAGGGGCGCGATCGCAGATACGCAGTATTTT	CASRDRGAIADTQYF
.	TRBJ1-3	.	TRBV9	TGTGCCAGCAGCCCCCAAGGGGCAGCTGGAAACACCATATATTTT	CASSPQGAAGNTIYF
.	TRBJ1-6	.	TRBV21-1	TGTGCCAGCAGCCTTAATACTCCCCCCGGGTCATATAATTCACCCCTCCACTTT	CASSLNTPPGSYNSPLHF
.	TRBJ1-6	.	TRBV4-2	TGTGCCAGCAGCCAAGGGTCCACCGGCCAGGGTAATTCACCCCTCCACTTT	CASSQGSTGQGNSPLHF
.	TRBJ1-2	TRBD1	TRBV7-8	TGTGCCAGCGGATCGGACAGGAACTATGGCTACACCTTC	CASGSDRNYGYTF
once	TRBJ1-4	.	TRBV19	TGTGCCAGTAGTATAGCAGAAAAACTGTTTTTT	CASSIAEKLFF
.	TRBJ1-6	.	TRBV3-1/TRBV3-2	TGTGCCAGCAGCCAAGATTTTGGGGTCTCAGAATCACCCCTCCACTTT	CASSQDFGVSESPLHF
.	TRBJ1-2	.	TRBV25-1	TGTGCCAGCTCCGATAGAGGCCCGCTTGGCTACACCTTC	CASSDRGPLGYTF
.	TRBJ2-3	TRBD2	TRBV2	TGTGCCAGCAGTGTGGGTAGCGGGAGCACAGATACGCAGTATTTT	CASSVGSGSTDTQYF
.	TRBJ2-7	TRBD2	TRBV10-2	TGCGCCAGCAGCGGGACTAGCGGGAGGTACGAGCAGTACTTC	CASSGTSGRYEQYF
.	TRBJ2-3	TRBD2	TRBV7-2	TGTGCCAGCAGCTTTTCTGGCGGGAGAGATACGCAGTATTTT	CASSFSGGRDTQYF
.	TRBJ2-1	.	TRBV27	TGTGCCAGCAGTAATCAGGGCTATGAGCAGTTCTTC	CASSNQGYEQFF
.	TRBJ2-5	TRBD2	TRBV29-1	TGCAGCGTTGAGTCTAGCGGAAAGACCCAGTACTTC	CSVESSGKTQYF
.	TRBJ2-2	.	TRBV7-6	TGTGCCAGCAGCTATGGAGGGAACACCGGGGAGCTGTTTTTT	CASSYGGNTGELFF